The clone carrying this T cell receptor beta chain showed up just a few times. The antigen is not known. Together with a sample-barcoded 5' primer, a J-beta primer mix was included in a second PCR lasting about 7 to 11 cycles. Each CDR3 protein gets one entry after TCRdb re-called the 5' RACE reads with MiXCR. The sample has roughly 730,000 distinct CDR3 sequences, around 50% seen once; the top ten hold roughly 26%. The sample originates from a study of blood T cells in healthy people across ages. Study-wide background: Template-switching capture recovered about one barcoded beta molecule per two T cells. Study results and caveats: PBMC samples, being unsorted, prevented any conclusive comparison of naive and antigen-experienced cells.

Sequenced material: blood. The clonotype originates from a man in his forties or fifties in good health.

CDR3 amino acids: CASSLSSGQITDTQYF. CDR3 DNA: TGTGCCAGCAGCCTTTCAAGCGGACAGATCACAGATACGCAGTATTTT. The rearrangement links TRBV7-2 to TRBJ2-3; a possible D gene is TRBD1 (6 bases). The germline V and J ends were trimmed by 5 bases and 2 bases, with 17 bases remaining between them. Germline CDR1 is SGHTA and CDR2 is FQGNSA. CDR3 length: 16 residues.